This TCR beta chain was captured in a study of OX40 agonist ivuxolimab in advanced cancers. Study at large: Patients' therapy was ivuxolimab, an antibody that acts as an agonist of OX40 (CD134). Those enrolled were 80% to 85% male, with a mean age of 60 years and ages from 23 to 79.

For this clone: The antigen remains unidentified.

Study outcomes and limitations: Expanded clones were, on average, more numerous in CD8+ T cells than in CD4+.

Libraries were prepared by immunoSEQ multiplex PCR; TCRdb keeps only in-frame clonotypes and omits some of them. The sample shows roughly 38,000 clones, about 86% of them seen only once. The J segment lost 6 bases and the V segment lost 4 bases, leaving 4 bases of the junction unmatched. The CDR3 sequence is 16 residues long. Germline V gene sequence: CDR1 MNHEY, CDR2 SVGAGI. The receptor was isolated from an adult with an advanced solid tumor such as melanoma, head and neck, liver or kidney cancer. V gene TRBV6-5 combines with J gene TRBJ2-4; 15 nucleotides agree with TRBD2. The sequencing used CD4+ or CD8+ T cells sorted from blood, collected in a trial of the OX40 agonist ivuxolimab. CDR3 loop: CASSSGLAGGRNIQYF. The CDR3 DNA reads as TGTGCCAGCAGTTCTGGACTAGCGGGAGGGAGAAACATTCAGTACTTC.